This TCR beta chain was obtained from a study of human T cells and chemical hapten exposure. Time point in this sample: pre-sensitization, week 0. Treatment indicated: therapeutic diphenylcyclopropenone sensitization with weekly scalp DPC. This CDR3 region has 17 residues. Germline V gene sequence: CDR1 SGHAT, CDR2 FQDESV (reference sequence). J gave up 2 bases and V 5 bases, and 12 bases lay outside the gene matches. MiXCR, run by TCRdb on the RACE reads, gives a single entry per CDR3 protein. The sample lists approximately 370,000 distinct CDR3 sequences, around 5% occurring once. This receptor was obtained from a woman aged 18-29 years with alopecia areata. Some clones in this sample may be carry-over from other donors' samples. The chain joins TRBV11-1 to TRBJ2-3; 8 nucleotides agree with TRBD2. Source: whole blood, taken in connection with sensitization to the hapten diphenylcyclopropenone (DPC). The CDR3 sequence: CASSPVAGGSDTDTQYF. The DNA of the CDR3 is TGTGCCAGCAGCCCCGTGGCGGGGGGCAGTGACACAGATACGCAGTATTTT.